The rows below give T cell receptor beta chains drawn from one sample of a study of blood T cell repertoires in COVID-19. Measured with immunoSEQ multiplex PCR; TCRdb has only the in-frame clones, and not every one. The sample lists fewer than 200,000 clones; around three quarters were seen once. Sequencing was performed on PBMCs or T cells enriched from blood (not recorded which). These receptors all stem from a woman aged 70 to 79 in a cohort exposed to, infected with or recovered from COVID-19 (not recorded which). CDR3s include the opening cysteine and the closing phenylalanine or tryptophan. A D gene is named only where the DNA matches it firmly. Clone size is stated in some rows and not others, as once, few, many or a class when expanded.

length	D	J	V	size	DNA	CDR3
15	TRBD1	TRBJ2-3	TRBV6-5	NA	TGTGCCAGCAGTTACTCGACAGGGGGTGTGGATACGCAGTATTTT	CASSYSTGGVDTQYF
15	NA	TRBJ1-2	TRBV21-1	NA	TGTGCCATCGATCATCCGGGACAGGGTTTCTATGGCTACACCTTC	CAIDHPGQGFYGYTF
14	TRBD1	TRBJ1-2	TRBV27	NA	TGTGCCAGCAGTCCACGACAGGGTAGAGATGGCTACACCTTC	CASSPRQGRDGYTF
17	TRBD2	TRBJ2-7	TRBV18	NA	TGTGCCAGCTCACTACCAGGACAATCGGGGGGTAATTACGAGCAGTACTTC	CASSLPGQSGGNYEQYF
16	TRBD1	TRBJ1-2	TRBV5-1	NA	TGCGCCAGCAGCCTCGCCGGGACAGGGGGACGCTATGGCTACACCTTC	CASSLAGTGGRYGYTF
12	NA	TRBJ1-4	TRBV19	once	TGTGCCAGTAGTATAGGCGATGAAAAACTGTTTTTT	CASSIGDEKLFF
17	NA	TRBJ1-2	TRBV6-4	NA	TGTGCCAGCAGGGACGACCCAATTTCGAGGGAGGACTATGGCTACACCTTC	CASRDDPISREDYGYTF
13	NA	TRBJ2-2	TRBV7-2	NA	TGTGCCAGCAGCTTAGCGCAGGCCGGGGAGCTGTTTTTT	CASSLAQAGELFF
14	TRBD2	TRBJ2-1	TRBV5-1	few	TGCGCCAGCAGCCCGATAGCGGGAAGGAATGAGCAGTTCTTC	CASSPIAGRNEQFF
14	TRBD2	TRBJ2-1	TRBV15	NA	TGTGCCACCAGCCCACGGGGACTAGAGGATGAGCAGTTCTTC	CATSPRGLEDEQFF
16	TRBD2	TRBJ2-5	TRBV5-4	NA	TGTGCCAGCAGCTCAGGGACTAGCGGGAGAATGGTGACCCAGTACTTC	CASSSGTSGRMVTQYF
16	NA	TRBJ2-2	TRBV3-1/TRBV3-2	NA	TGTGCCAGCAGCCACAGGGACTCCCTGAGGACCGGGGAGCTGTTTTTT	CASSHRDSLRTGELFF
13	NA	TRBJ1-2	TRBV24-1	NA	TGTGCCACCAGTGAAGGTCAGGCGAAAGGCTACACCTTC	CATSEGQAKGYTF
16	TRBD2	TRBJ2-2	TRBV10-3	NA	TGTGCCATTGGGCTAGCGGGAATCTACGGACCCGGGGAGCTGTTTTTT	CAIGLAGIYGPGELFF
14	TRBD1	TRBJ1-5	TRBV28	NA	TGTGCCAGCAGTATCCTACAGGGGGCACAGCCCCAGCATTTT	CASSILQGAQPQHF
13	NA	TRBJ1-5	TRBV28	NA	TGTGCCAGCAGTTTACCAGGCGATCAGCCCCAGCATTTT	CASSLPGDQPQHF
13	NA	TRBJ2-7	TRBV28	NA	TGTGCCAGCAGTTGGGCGGGCTTAGGCGAGCAGTACTTC	CASSWAGLGEQYF
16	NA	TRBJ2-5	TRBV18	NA	TGTGCCAGCTCGCGGGCGGGCAGCCCTCTGGGGGAGACCCAGTACTTC	CASSRAGSPLGETQYF
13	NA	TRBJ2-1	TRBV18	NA	TGTGCCAGCTCACAACTACTAGAGGAGGAGCAGTTCTTC	CASSQLLEEEQFF
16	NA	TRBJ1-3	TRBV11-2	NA	TGTGCCAGCAGCTTAGACGTACAGGGAGCAGGAGGCACCATATATTTT	CASSLDVQGAGGTIYF
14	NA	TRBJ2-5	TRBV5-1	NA	TGCGCCAGCAGCTTGACAGCCCTCCAAGAGACCCAGTACTTC	CASSLTALQETQYF
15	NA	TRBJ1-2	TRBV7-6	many	TGTGCCAGCAGCTTAGACAAAGGGGGTCACTATGGCTACACCTTC	CASSLDKGGHYGYTF
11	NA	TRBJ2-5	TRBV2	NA	TGTGCCAGCAGTGTAGAGGAGACCCAGTACTTC	CASSVEETQYF
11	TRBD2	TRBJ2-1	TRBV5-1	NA	TGCGCCAGCAGCGGGGAGGGTGAGCAGTTCTTC	CASSGEGEQFF
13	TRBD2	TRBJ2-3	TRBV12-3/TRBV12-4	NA	TGTGCCAGCAGTTTGAGCGGCGGGAGTACGCAGTATTTT	CASSLSGGSTQYF